The 11 T cell receptor beta chains in this list originate from one sample, sequenced in a study of early T cells in non-severe SARS-CoV-2 infection (dated by TCRdb to the early 2020s). The library was built by means of 5' RACE. The data were produced on a NextSeq 500. Using fastp trimming at Q25 and MiXCR clonotype assembly, TCRdb reanalyzed the public sequencing data and kept in-frame beta chains. Identical CDR3 protein sequences are pooled into one entry, listed with their most common genes and DNA. This sample lists about 27,000 distinct CDR3 sequences; approximately 4.1% were detected once. Around 6.2% of the sample is taken by the ten largest. The material sequenced was whole blood. These receptors all stem from an adult who was a healthcare worker with PCR-confirmed SARS-CoV-2 infection or an uninfected control (not recorded which).

This clonotype was counted many times. The chain uses TRBV29-1 and TRBJ2-7; no definite D call. The V gene lost 5 bases and the J gene lost 7 bases, with 18 bases spanning the gap. The CDR3 length is 13 residues. Germline assignment: CDR1 SQVTM and CDR2 ANQGSEA. This CDR3 is CSVRSAPLGEQYF. The CDR3 DNA follows: TGCAGCGTTCGGAGCGCGCCCCTGGGGGAGCAGTACTTC.

This clonotype was detected ten times or more. V and J are TRBV6-5 and TRBJ1-2; D call uncertain. Trimming took off 8 bases at V and 2 bases at J, with 12 bases between the two ends. CDR1 is MNHEY, CDR2 SVGAGI, per germline. This CDR3 contains 13 residues. The CDR3 nucleotides read TGTGCCAGCTGTCGGGGAACCAACTATGGCTACACCTTC. Translated, it gives CASCRGTNYGYTF.

This clonotype was observed many times. The chain couples TRBV3-1 to TRBJ2-1, with 8 nucleotides matching TRBD2. Unmatched junction bases numbered 7, after V lost 8 bases and J lost 4 bases. CDR1 and CDR2 (germline): LGHDT, YNNKEL (reference sequence). The CDR3 spans 14 residues. The CDR3 loop is CASEGTSSYNEQFF. CDR3 DNA sequence: TGTGCCAGCGAGGGGACTAGTTCGTACAATGAGCAGTTCTTC.

This clonotype has ten or more counts. This sequence joins TRBV7-2 and TRBJ1-5, with a tentative D call TRBD1 (6 bases). From germline, CDR1 is SGHTA and CDR2 FQGNSA. V lost 5 bases to trimming and J lost 7 bases, with 18 bases between them. CDR3 length equals 15 residues. CDR3 nucleotide sequence: TGTGCCAGCAGCGTACAGGGATGGGGTGACCAGCCCCAGCATTTT. Translation gives CASSVQGWGDQPQHF.

This clonotype was detected many times. This sequence joins TRBV10-2 and TRBJ2-5; D remains unclear. The CDR3 has 14 amino acids. Germline CDR1 is WSHSY and CDR2 is SAAADI. V lost 7 bases to trimming and J lost 4 bases, with 16 bases between them. The CDR3 nucleotides read TGCGCCAGCACCCGCCTGGCGGCAGGAGAGACCCAGTACTTC. It yields the protein CASTRLAAGETQYF.

This clonotype has only a few counts. The chain links TRBV5-1 to TRBJ2-3; D is uncertain. Germline CDR1 and CDR2: SGHRS and YFSETQ. The CDR3 is 15 residues long. Trimming pared 0 bases from V and 2 bases from J, leaving 10 bases between. The DNA of the CDR3 is TGCGCCAGCAGCTTGGTACCGGTAACCACAGATACGCAGTATTTT. This codes for CASSLVPVTTDTQYF.

V and J are TRBV6-2 or TRBV6-3 and TRBJ2-7; D uncertain. The germline V gene encodes CDR1 MNHEY and CDR2 SVGEGT. Trimming took 5 bases from V and 3 from J, leaving 11 bases between them. CDR3 length: 13 amino acids. CDR3 coding DNA: TGTGCCAGCAGTCGCGACCCCGGCTACGAGCAGTACTTC. This encodes CASSRDPGYEQYF.

This clonotype has at least ten counts. The chain joins TRBV10-3 to TRBJ2-7; D is possibly TRBD2 (5 bases). From germline, CDR1 is ENHRY and CDR2 SYGVKD. This CDR3 contains 13 residues. V was cut by 7 bases and J by 2 bases, with 12 bases left in between. Here the CDR3 DNA reads TGTGCCATCAAAGCGGACGGCACCTACGAGCAGTACTTC. Translation gives CAIKADGTYEQYF.

This clonotype came up a few times. V gene TRBV7-8 combines with J gene TRBJ1-5; D may be TRBD1 (5 bases). This CDR3 region has 17 residues. Germline CDR1 and CDR2: SGHVS and FQNEAQ. The ends were cut back, 3 bases at V and 0 bases at J, with 15 bases in the middle. CDR3 coding DNA: TGTGCCAGCAGCTTGTACGAGACAGACCCTAGCAATCAGCCCCAGCATTTT. Its translation: CASSLYETDPSNQPQHF.

This clonotype was counted many times. The V call is TRBV11-2, the J call TRBJ2-7; TRBD2 matches 9 bases. With V trimmed by 1 base and J by 4 bases, 11 bases remained unmatched. Germline V gene lookup returns CDR1 SGHAT and CDR2 FQNNGV. This CDR3 spans 17 amino acids. The CDR3 is CASSLGLAGAGWYEQYF. CDR3 sequence (DNA): TGTGCCAGCAGCTTAGGGTTAGCGGGAGCTGGTTGGTACGAGCAGTACTTC.

The rearrangement uses TRBV6-1 and TRBJ1-5; D not certain. The germline V gene has CDR1 MNHNS and CDR2 SASEGT. This CDR3 has 16 residues. The V end was cut by 1 base, the J end by 0 bases, with 10 bases between. Here the CDR3 DNA reads TGTGCCAGCAGTGAAGTGGCGGCTTATAGCAATCAGCCCCAGCATTTT. Translation: CASSEVAAYSNQPQHF.